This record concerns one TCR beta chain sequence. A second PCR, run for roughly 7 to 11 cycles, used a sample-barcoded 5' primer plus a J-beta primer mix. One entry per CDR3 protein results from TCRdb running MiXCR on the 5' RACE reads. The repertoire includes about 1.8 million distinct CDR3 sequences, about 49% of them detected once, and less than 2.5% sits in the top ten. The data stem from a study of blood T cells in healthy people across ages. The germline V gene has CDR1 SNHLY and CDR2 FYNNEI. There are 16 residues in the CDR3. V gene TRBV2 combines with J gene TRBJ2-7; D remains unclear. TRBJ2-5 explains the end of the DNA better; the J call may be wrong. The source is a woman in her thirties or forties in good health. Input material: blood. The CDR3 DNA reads TGTGCCAGCACATTAGGGCAGTCCAATTTTGGGGAGACCCAGTACTTC. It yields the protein CASTLGQSNFGETQYF.